Following are 3 T cell receptor beta chains from one sample sequenced in a study of blood T cell repertoires in COVID-19. Method: immunoSEQ multiplex PCR; TCRdb's copy keeps in-frame clones and lacks some. The table has over 55,000 clones, about 70% seen once. The sequenced sample was peripheral blood. Every receptor here comes from a woman aged 70 to 79 with acute or convalescent COVID-19.

This clone is a singleton in its sample. This chain links TRBV6-2 or TRBV6-3 with TRBJ1-5; a weak D match, TRBD1 (5 bases). The CDR3 length is 14 residues. In germline, CDR1 is MNHEY, CDR2 SVGEGT. Trimming left V 2 bases short and J 5 bases short, with 10 bases between. The CDR3 nucleotides are TGTGCCAGCAGTTACCAGGGCTTATATCAGCCCCAGCATTTT. Translation gives CASSYQGLYQPQHF.

V is TRBV28 and J is TRBJ1-2; D not certain. CDR3 length equals 15 residues. Per the germline V gene, CDR1 is MDHEN and CDR2 is SYDVKM. V lost 3 bases to trimming and J lost 0 bases, with 11 bases between them. In nucleotides, the CDR3 is TGTGCCAGCAGTTTGGGCAGCTTTTCTAACTATGGCTACACCTTC. Its protein product is CASSLGSFSNYGYTF.

The chain recombines TRBV7-2 with TRBJ1-2; D remains unclear. V was clipped by 0 bases and J by 4 bases, with 9 bases between them. The germline V gene encodes CDR1 SGHTA and CDR2 FQGNSA. The length of the CDR3 is 14 residues. The CDR3 sequence: CASSLASLSYGYTF. In nucleotides, the CDR3 is TGTGCCAGCAGCTTAGCGAGTCTTTCCTATGGCTACACCTTC.